This T cell receptor (beta chain) was identified during a study of blood T cell repertoires in COVID-19 (dated by TCRdb to about 2020). With respect to the entire study: Collaborator samples came from the United States, Italy and Spain and covered acute and convalescent phases of COVID-19. The prospective study material was composed of cDNA or gDNA derived from T cells, B-cell-depleted T cells, or PBMCs. Deeply sampled blood TCRbeta repertoires from subjects exposed to, actively infected with, or recovered from COVID-19 were included in the dataset. A freely available public database, intended as a resource for researchers studying the immune response to SARS-CoV-2, is where the repertoires were released. The samples were drawn from two sources: the first 160 participants of the ongoing ImmuneRACE study, and 1,254 subjects contributed by 6 global collaborators. Nearly every sample came with metadata listing a de-identified subject ID, COVID-19 status, age in years and sex. Where HLA class I and class II types were available, the types were taken from metadata supplied by the sample provider, not from assay-based typing. Study-wide conclusions, independent of this receptor: The amount of clinical and demographic metadata varied by source and participant and was provided uncurated.

The immunoSEQ Assay, a bias-controlled multiplex PCR, was used to amplify TCRbeta CDR3 regions from genomic DNA. The original methods were these. Nucleated cell counts per sample were estimated from amplification of reference gene primers within the assay. To quantify the absolute abundance of each unique TCRbeta CDR3 rearrangement, sequence reads were collapsed and filtered. For each sample, productive Simpson clonality was calculated by taking the square root of Simpson's diversity index across productive rearrangements. TCRdb obtained this table from immuneACCESS and retained in-frame rearrangements with V and J assigned. These tables miss some clones; where compared with another copy, unresolved V genes account for less than half of the shortfall, and the remainder is unexplained. V and J calls plus clone size are reproduced from that table; the DNA served to infer D and trimming. The sample contains over 250,000 clones, about 87% of them found a single time. 3% of the sample is taken by the ten largest.

About this clone: It has no known antigen specificity. One base away there is no much larger clone; base qualities are not given.

The CDR3 starts with the cysteine, ends with the phenylalanine, and has 12 residues. Solely the CDR3 DNA is kept, with 36 bases framed from the first base. The germline V gene (reference sequence) specifies WNHNN as CDR1 and SYGVQD as CDR2. The V end loses 5 bases and the J end loses 3 bases, and a stretch of 4 bases separates them. In the prospective study, participants were roughly 18 to 95 years old, resided in fewer than 25 geographic areas of the United States, and were enrolled through a virtual design. In the prospective study, cohorts were assigned on the basis of participant-reported clinical history obtained from a screening survey and a study questionnaire. Recovered participants in ImmuneRACE Cohort 3 were defined as having two consecutive negative NP/OP PCR tests, clearance from a healthcare professional, or resolution of symptoms. Each participant in the prospective study had whole blood, serum and a nasopharyngeal or oropharyngeal swab collected by mobile phlebotomists. Over an approximately two-month period, participants in the prospective study had the option of providing additional blood draws and questionnaires. Before DNA extraction, blood samples from the prospective study were shipped at room temperature or frozen.

The V gene is TRBV10-1 and the J gene is TRBJ2-2; the D gene is not confidently resolved. The sequenced material came from PBMCs or T cells enriched from blood (not recorded which). The sequence was collected from a woman between 50 and 59 years old who had recovered from COVID-19. The CDR3 corresponds to CASSPDTGELFF. Here is the DNA: TGCGCCAGCAGTCCAGACACCGGGGAGCTGTTTTTT.